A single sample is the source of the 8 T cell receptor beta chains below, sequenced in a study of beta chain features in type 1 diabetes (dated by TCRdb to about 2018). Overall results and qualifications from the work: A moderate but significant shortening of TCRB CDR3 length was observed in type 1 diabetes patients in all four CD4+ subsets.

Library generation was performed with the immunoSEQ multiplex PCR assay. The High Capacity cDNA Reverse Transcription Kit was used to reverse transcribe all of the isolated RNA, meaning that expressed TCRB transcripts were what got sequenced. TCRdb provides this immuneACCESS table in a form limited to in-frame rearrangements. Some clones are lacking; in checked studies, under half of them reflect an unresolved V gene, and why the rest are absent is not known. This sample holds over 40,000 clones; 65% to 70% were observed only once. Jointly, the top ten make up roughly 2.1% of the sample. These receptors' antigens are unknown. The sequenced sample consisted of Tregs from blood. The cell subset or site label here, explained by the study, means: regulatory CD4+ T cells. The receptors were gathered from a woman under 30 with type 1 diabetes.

CDR3 residues: CASSLGGASRETQYF. The CDR3 DNA follows: TGTGCCAGCAGCTTAGGGGGGGCGTCTCGAGAGACCCAGTACTTC. The chain links TRBV7-3 to TRBJ2-5; maybe TRBD2 (7 bases). V lost 2 bases and J 4 bases, leaving 14 bases between the germline ends. CDR3 length: 15 amino acids. CDR1 is SGHTA and CDR2 is FQGTGA in the germline V gene.

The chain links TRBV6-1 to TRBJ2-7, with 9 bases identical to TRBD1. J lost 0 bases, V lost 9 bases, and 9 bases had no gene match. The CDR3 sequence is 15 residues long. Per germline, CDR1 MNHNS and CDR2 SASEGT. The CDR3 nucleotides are TGTGCCAGTCCTCCCGGGACAGGGAACTCCTACGAGCAGTACTTC. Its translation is CASPPGTGNSYEQYF.

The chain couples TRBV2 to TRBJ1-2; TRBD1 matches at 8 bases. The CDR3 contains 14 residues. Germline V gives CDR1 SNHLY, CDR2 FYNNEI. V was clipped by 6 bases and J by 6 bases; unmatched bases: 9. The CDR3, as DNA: TGTGCCAGCAGCTACGGCAGGGGGCTGGATGGCTACACCTTC. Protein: CASSYGRGLDGYTF.

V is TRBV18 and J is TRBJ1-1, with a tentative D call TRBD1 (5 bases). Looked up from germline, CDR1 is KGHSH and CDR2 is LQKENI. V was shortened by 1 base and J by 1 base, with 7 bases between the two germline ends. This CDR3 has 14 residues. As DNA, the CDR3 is TGTGCCAGCTCACCACGACAGAAGAACACTGAAGCTTTCTTT. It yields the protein CASSPRQKNTEAFF.

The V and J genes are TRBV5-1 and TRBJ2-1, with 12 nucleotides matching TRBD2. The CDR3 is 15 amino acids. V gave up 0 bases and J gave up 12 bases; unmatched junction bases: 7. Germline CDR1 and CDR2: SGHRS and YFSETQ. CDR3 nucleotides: TGCGCCAGCAGCTTGGATAGACTAGCGGGAGCCTTGCAGTTCTTC. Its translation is CASSLDRLAGALQFF.

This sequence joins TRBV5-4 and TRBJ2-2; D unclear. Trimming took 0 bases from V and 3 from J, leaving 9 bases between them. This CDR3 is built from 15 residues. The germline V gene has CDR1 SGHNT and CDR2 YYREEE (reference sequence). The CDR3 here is CASSLGGADTGELFF. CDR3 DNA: TGTGCCAGCAGCTTGGGTGGAGCTGACACCGGGGAGCTGTTTTTT.

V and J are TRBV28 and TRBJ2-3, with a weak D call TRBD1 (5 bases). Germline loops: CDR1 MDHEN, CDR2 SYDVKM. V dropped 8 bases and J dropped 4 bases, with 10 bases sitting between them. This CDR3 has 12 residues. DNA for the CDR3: TGTGCCAGCCGAACAGGCCCAGATACGCAGTATTTT. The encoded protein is CASRTGPDTQYF.

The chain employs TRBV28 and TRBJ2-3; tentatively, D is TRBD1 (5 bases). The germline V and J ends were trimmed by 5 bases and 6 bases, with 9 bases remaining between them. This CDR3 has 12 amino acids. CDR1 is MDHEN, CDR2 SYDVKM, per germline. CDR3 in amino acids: CASSPRVDTQYF. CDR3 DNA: TGTGCCAGCAGTCCCAGGGTTGATACGCAGTATTTT.